Described below is a single T cell receptor (beta chain) sequence and its context. Its target antigen remains unknown. Qualities for individual bases were not recorded, and no much larger clone is one base off. The cohort comprised some 730 healthy bone marrow donors. At the time of sampling, every cohort member was nominally healthy, though immune exposures that went unrecorded were likely present. The donor was CMV seronegative and belonged to the group of 352 seronegative cohort members. Every donor gave a peripheral blood sample, and the peripheral blood mononuclear cells from that sample were used for TCR beta sequencing. Genomic DNA was extracted from the blood cell samples with the Qiagen DNeasy Blood Extraction Kit. The library was generated by the immunoSEQ multiplex PCR assay. For the multiplex PCR, a mixture combining 60 forward primers for TCR Vbeta segments and 13 reverse primers for TCR Jbeta segments was used. A multiplex PCR assay on genomic DNA amplified the CDR3 region of rearranged TCR beta genes. The amplified TCR beta libraries were sequenced on the Illumina HiSeq System as 87-base-pair reads. The study's processing was this. In a later analysis, 77 million or so unique TCR beta chains were counted across the 650 to 700 repertoires, and roughly 11 million of these chains were shared by at least two donors. To remove PCR and sequencing errors, raw reads were error-corrected and collapsed into unique sequences using a nearest-neighbor algorithm that merged closely related sequences. Alignment of CDR3 sequences to IMGT reference sequences was used to assign V, D and J gene segments. For a sequence to be retained, a match of at least six nucleotides was required to both a V gene segment and a J gene segment. Rearrangements were classified as productive when the CDR3 lacked stop codons and remained in frame with V and J, and all other rearrangements were classified as non-productive. CDR3 was defined according to IMGT convention as the region running from the second conserved V-encoded cysteine to the conserved J-encoded phenylalanine. In an earlier analysis of roughly 610 of the donors, sequences lacking an unambiguous match to a single V gene segment were excluded. In an earlier analysis of approximately 610 of the donors, V segments were called functional above 56.7% productive rearrangements and were called segregating when the between-donor standard deviation exceeded 5%. A statistical classification framework was built to diagnose cytomegalovirus status from the catalog of TCR beta chain sequences. V and J gene assignment, in a later analysis, came from comparing TCR nucleotide sequences with IMGT/GENE-DB human TR gene sequences. Using the TCRdist pipeline, a later analysis assigned CDR3 sequences along with most-parsimonious VDJ recombination scenarios. In a later analysis, every TCR beta chain was defined by the combination of its CDR3 amino acid sequence and its V-gene family, and reads without a unique V-gene family were dropped. In a later analysis, 450 to 600 highly shared, low-generation-probability nucleotide sequences were removed to address suspected cross-contamination and a sequencing artifact. For each public chain, a later analysis derived a clonal expansion index from normalized ranks of inferred template counts within each repertoire. Generation probabilities in a later analysis came from a VDJ recombination model fitted to out-of-frame rearrangements, and those results were checked against IGoR. In a later analysis, TCR-TCR, TCR-HLA and TCR-CMV co-occurrence was scored with hypergeometric tests, and a repertoire-size bias correction was applied to TCR pairs. False discovery rates were estimated in a later analysis by permuting HLA or CMV assignments 20 times. In a later analysis, co-occurring TCRs were grouped with DBSCAN, and TCRdist sequence similarity was added when clustering was performed within HLA-allele-positive subsets. Repertoires with fewer than 30,000 or more than 120,000 public chains, plus five repertoires with anomalous nucleotide sharing, were excluded from co-occurrence clustering. This immuneACCESS table, as held by TCRdb, lists in-frame sequences with V and J called but not all clones. Of the missing ones, under half trace to an unresolved V gene in checked studies; the others have no known cause. V and J calls and clone size are given by that table; D and trimming were obtained from the DNA. Present in this sample are approximately 110,000 clones, around 80% of which were seen just once. Together, the top ten hold more than 0.2% of the sample.

This sample was included in a study of cytomegalovirus exposure and HLA in healthy donors (dated by TCRdb to the late 2010s). About the study as a whole: An earlier analysis of more than 550 of the donors reported approximately 300 Gb of sequence data and some 110 million unique TCR beta sequences obtained from approximately 180 million T cells. Approximately 300 gigabases of sequencing data and roughly 80 million unique TCR sequences made up an early release that covered fewer than 650 HLA-typed donors. Of the 398 genotyped donors, 65% to 90% fell in the genetic ancestry cluster associated with self-reported Caucasian donors. The study aimed to test whether cataloging public T cell receptors could reveal signatures of past pathogen exposure. The study profiled the T cell repertoires of approximately 700 subjects by immunosequencing and related them to cytomegalovirus serostatus. Along with the roughly 670-subject first cohort, a separate validation cohort of about 110 different subjects was used. To predict cytomegalovirus infection status, the study combined high-throughput TCR immunosequencing, statistical association of individual TCRs with disease status, and machine learning. To study patterns of TCR occurrence, a later analysis re-analyzed previously published TCR beta repertoires from hundreds of donors and added high-resolution HLA genotyping. Rather than drawing on any new phenotypic data, the later analysis identified candidate immune exposures from TCR beta sequences and the way those sequences occurred across donors. In an earlier analysis of about 590 of the donors, high-throughput TCR beta sequencing was used to judge whether each TCR beta V gene segment behaved as functional or pseudogenic. Donor age, sex, ethnicity and CMV serostatus were compiled alongside the repertoire data. Genome-wide SNP genotypes for about three fifths of the 666 donors were used in a later genetic analysis, which treated that subset as a discovery cohort. All discovery cohort repertoires had been generated using a single sequencing platform. HLA typing covered class I and class II loci at four-digit resolution. Typing coverage varied by locus: roughly 629-630 donors for A, B, C, DRB1 and DQB1; approximately 500 for DQA1; approximately 610 for DPA1; roughly 450 for DPB1. Because of strong linkage in the cohort, five DR-DQ haplotypes were treated as single units for association and clustering. Among some 400 genotyped donors of the cohort, an average of about 240,000 unique TCR beta nucleotide sequences were sequenced per donor, around 20% of them non-productive. The paper as a whole reports these results and caveats: According to a later analysis, most CMV-associated TCR beta chains appeared to be HLA-restricted, and the HLA associations seemed to be driven largely by CMV exposure. Linkage disequilibrium might explain the correlated functional status among segregating V segments, but an unknown experimental factor could not be ruled out. A later analysis reported that several top co-occurrence clusters appeared linked to parvovirus B19, influenza, CMV and Epstein-Barr virus. Three of the identified cytomegalovirus-associated TCR beta chains were confirmed in vitro to be specific for cytomegalovirus antigens. According to the authors, the approach could potentially be generalized to other disease states and immunological phenotypes. The cohort was sequenced for TCR beta chains only, and without alpha or paired-chain data the features that could be detected were limited. Because counts were too low, approximately 15 rarely observed V segments, including chromosome 9 orphons, were excluded from the earlier analysis of around 590 of the donors. The only immune exposure information available for the cohort was CMV serostatus. V-gene and J-gene trimming of TCR beta chains was associated with a missense DCLRE1C variant in a later genetic analysis, and the association was replicated in an independent cohort. A group of highly shared sequence variants was considered likely to be a technical artifact of the sequencing pipeline. When HLA alleles, especially DR and DQ, strongly co-occurred, attributing TCR associations to individual alleles was difficult. The study gave a list of some 150 TCR beta chains associated with cytomegalovirus. Roughly uniform sequencing depth across donors was assumed in presence/absence analyses, although this assumption may not hold. In a later analysis, TCR association rates were found to vary across HLA loci, with the most associated TCRs seen for DRB1 alleles and the fewest for HLA-C alleles. Broadly in line with IMGT annotations, most TCR beta V segments showed up in productive rearrangements about 90% or about 30% of the time in an earlier analysis of about 500 of the donors. The classifier was reported to diagnose cytomegalovirus status with high specificity and sensitivity in both the original and validation cohorts. A later analysis found that HLA-associated TCR beta chains were more clonally expanded and had lower generation probabilities than equally common non-associated chains. A later genetic analysis reported fewer N-insertions in productive TCRs among donors in an Asian-associated ancestry cluster than the approximately 670-donor mean. Specific HLA alleles were associated with 16,951 TCR beta sequences at a false discovery rate of 0.05 in a later analysis. A further reported finding was that TCR beta sequences accurately predicted the HLA-A and HLA-B alleles for most subjects in the first cohort. Most TCR sequences were seen in very few donors, while some public TCRs were found in many individuals. Some IMGT-functional V segments, including TRBV6-2 and TRBV6-3, could not be distinguished by the 87-base-pair reads and were therefore excluded. Because HLA typing was missing for some donors at each locus, association tests included only the typed subset.

From the germline V gene, CDR1 is SGHTA and CDR2 is FQGNSA. Taken from cysteine to phenylalanine, the CDR3 has 15 residues. This entry keeps only the CDR3 DNA: 45 bases, framed from base 1. Trimming removed 1 base from V and 3 bases from J; the gene matches leave 3 bases unexplained. Sequenced material: PBMCs. The receptor was derived from a middle-aged man in good health and CMV-seronegative. The sequence links TRBV7-2 to TRBJ2-7; 10 junctional bases match TRBD2. DNA sequence: TGTGCCAGCAGCTTAGGTGTAGCGGGGGGCTACGAGCAGTACTTC. The resulting protein is CASSLGVAGGYEQYF.